This section outlines one T cell receptor beta chain sequence together with its context. Its antigen is not yet known. Base qualities are not provided; no much larger clone lies one nucleotide away. The sample belongs to a study of tumor-infiltrating T cells and Merkel cell polyomavirus (dated by TCRdb to the late 2010s). General notes on the study: In Merkel cell carcinoma patients, the study examined CD8+ T cells specific for the Merkel cell polyomavirus KLL epitope. Varying disease stages were represented at patient presentation, and patients were followed for a median of approximately 2.5 years (range 1.1 to 6.0 years). The therapies patients received were varied and non-standardized, including chemotherapy, radiation and immunotherapies. TRB sequencing covered KLL-tetramer-sorted cells from blood or tumor-infiltrating lymphocytes in approximately 15 samples, plus 12 matched whole-tumor samples. The majority of whole-tumor samples consisted of approximately 26-micron curls cut from formalin-fixed, paraffin-embedded tissue blocks. In the whole study, one tumor sample was a frozen nodal tumor digest, and another tumor sample was a flash-frozen core biopsy of a metastasis. Points the paper makes about the study in general: Only a single viral epitope was studied, so T cells against other Merkel cell polyomavirus epitopes were not captured. A significant MCC-specific survival advantage (P = 0.0051) was associated with a greater number of unique KLL-specific clonotypes in tumors (roughly 5-110 vs 0-3). Significantly improved MCC-specific survival was associated with a higher fraction of KLL-specific T cells within tumors (about 1.8-20% versus about 0-0.14%). The small sample size of the study (n of about 11 patients) is a limitation. KLL-specific TRB repertoires were found to be diverse and largely private, with only one public clonotype, shared by two patients, identified among 400 or so unique sequences.

Receptors were amplified or captured by the immunoSEQ multiplex PCR assay. Genomic DNA extraction, TRB sequencing and normalization were carried out by Adaptive Biotechnologies (Seattle, WA). In the paper's pipeline: Clonality was computed as one minus Shannon entropy of productive TRB sequences normalized by log2 of unique productive sequences. KLL-specific clonotypes in tumors were identified by matching TCRbeta CDR3 amino acid sequences with those from each patient's tetramer-sorted sample. Held by TCRdb, this immuneACCESS table contains in-frame sequences only and omits some clones. Under half of the omission traces to an unresolved V gene where checked; the cause of the rest is unknown. The DNA gave D and trimming, while V, J and clone size come from that table. This sample holds a few thousand clones; 95% to 98% were observed only once. The ten largest clones represent approximately 2.5% of the sample.

After removal of 1 base from V and 9 bases from J, the junction retains 14 bases not matched to a gene. The germline V gene (reference sequence) supplies CDR1 SEHNR and CDR2 FQNEAQ. The CDR3 covers 16 residues, taking in both the cysteine and the phenylalanine. The kept DNA is CDR3 alone, 48 bases in frame from the first base. Robust positive staining for Merkel cell polyomavirus Large T antigen was observed by immunohistochemistry in the tumors of all patients. The study included about a dozen Merkel cell carcinoma patients who had robust KLL-tetramer+ populations, above 0.04% of CD8+ T cells, in blood and/or cultured TIL. All patients were Caucasian, with a median age of approximately 69 years and a range of about 45 to 77 years. For patients with unknown primaries who presented with nodal disease, or in cases where primary tissue was insufficient, lymph node tumors were analyzed.

The sequenced material came from lymph node tissue. This clonotype was obtained from a man between 70 and 80 years old with Merkel cell carcinoma. The receptor chain draws on TRBV7-9 and TRBJ2-7, with TRBD1 matching 8 junction bases. CDR3 protein: CASSLGGTGSNVGQYF. The sequenced DNA is TGTGCCAGCAGCTTAGGAGGGACAGGCTCTAACGTAGGGCAGTACTTC. Reference TRBV7-9 and TRBJ2-7 genes cover what lies past the CDR3, so the full variable domain is DTGVSQNPRHKITKRGQNVTFRCDPISEHNRLYWYRQTLGQGPEFLTYFQNEAQLEKSRLLSDRFSAERPKGSFSTLEIQRTEQGDSAMYLCASSLGGTGSNVGQYFGPGTRLTVT.